This TCR beta chain was obtained from a study of blood T cell repertoires in COVID-19. TCRdb's table, derived via immunoSEQ multiplex PCR, lists solely in-frame clones and lacks some. The table shows approximately 64,000 clones, with roughly 85% occurring only once. This clonotype was sampled from a woman in her sixties or seventies with COVID-19, enrolled during active disease. Sequenced: peripheral blood.

In nucleotides, the CDR3 is TGTGCCAGTAGTAACCGGGGTAATTCACCCCTCCACTTT. Amino acid sequence: CASSNRGNSPLHF. This chain links TRBV19 with TRBJ1-6; D remains unclear. Germline lookup yields CDR1 LNHDA and CDR2 SQIVND (reference sequence). CDR3 length equals 13 residues. The V gene lost 4 bases and the J gene lost 6 bases, with 7 bases spanning the gap.